Shown below are 26 T cell receptor beta chains from a single sample sequenced in a study of early T cells in non-severe SARS-CoV-2 infection. TCRdb re-called the 5' RACE reads with MiXCR, one entry per CDR3 protein. The data show around 86,000 distinct CDR3 sequences, roughly 14% seen once. The sample consisted of whole blood. The receptor source for this set is an adult who was a healthcare worker with PCR-confirmed SARS-CoV-2 infection or an uninfected control (not recorded which).

This clonotype was seen a single time. The V call is TRBV12-3 or TRBV12-4, the J call TRBJ2-1, with unresolved D. The ends were cut back, 3 bases at V and 12 bases at J, with 12 bases in the middle. The length of the CDR3 is 12 residues. CDR3 bases: TGTGCCAGCAGTTTTGGTCCTTCAGTGCAGTTCTTC. Encoded protein: CASSFGPSVQFF.

V usage is TRBV24-1 and J usage is TRBJ2-1; 12 bases match TRBD1. The V segment lost 4 bases and the J segment 6 bases; nucleotides outside the gene matches: 6. The CDR3 spans 16 residues. Germline assignment: CDR1 KGHDR and CDR2 SFDVKD. CDR3 nucleotide sequence: TGTGCCACCAGTGAGCTCGGGACAGGGGGCTTCAATGAGCAGTTCTTC. Its translation: CATSELGTGGFNEQFF.

Only a few counts were recorded for this clonotype. The rearrangement uses TRBV20-1 and TRBJ1-4; D ambiguous. V lost 6 bases, J lost 8 bases, and 10 bases lay in between. This CDR3 has 11 residues. Germline V gene data show CDR1 as DFQATT and CDR2 as SNEGSKA (reference sequence). CDR3 bases: TGCAGTGCACCCTTAGGGGAAAAACTGTTTTTT. This translates into CSAPLGEKLFF.

The chain uses TRBV6-6 and TRBJ2-4, with 7 bases lining up with TRBD2. After removal of 7 bases from V and 2 bases from J, the junction contained 5 bases not matched to a gene. The CDR3 length is 14 residues. From germline, CDR1 is MNHNY and CDR2 SVGAGI (reference sequence). The CDR3 here is CASKEAGSKNIQYF. The CDR3 region has the DNA TGTGCCAGCAAAGAAGCGGGGTCCAAAAACATTCAGTACTTC.

This chain links TRBV29-1 with TRBJ2-3; 11 nucleotides align to TRBD2. This CDR3 has 15 residues. CDR1 and CDR2 (germline): SQVTM, ANQGSEA. The trim removed 4 bases at V and 4 bases at J, leaving 7 bases unmatched. The CDR3 sequence is CSVVRLAGGSDTQYF. The CDR3 nucleotides read TGCAGCGTTGTACGGCTAGCGGGGGGCTCAGATACGCAGTATTTT.

This clonotype was recorded at least ten times. In nucleotides, the CDR3 is TGCAGCGTCTGGCAGGGTACTAACTATGGCTACACCTTC. Protein: CSVWQGTNYGYTF. V and J are TRBV29-1 and TRBJ1-2; D perhaps matches TRBD1 (5 bases). Germline V gene sequence: CDR1 SQVTM, CDR2 ANQGSEA. The CDR3 has 13 residues. V was pared by 6 bases and J by 0 bases, with 11 bases between.

The J gene is TRBJ2-5, the V gene TRBV5-1, with TRBD1 matching over 8 bases. CDR3 length: 16 amino acids. In germline, CDR1 is SGHRS, CDR2 YFSETQ. V shed 0 bases, J shed 4 bases, and the junction held 8 bases outside the gene matches. CDR3 coding DNA: TGCGCCAGCAGCTTGGGCCCCAGGGGGCGCGGAGAGACCCAGTACTTC. Amino acids: CASSLGPRGRGETQYF.

This clonotype was detected only a few times. The chain employs TRBV7-3 and TRBJ1-1; D may be TRBD1 (5 bases). This CDR3 has 14 residues. Trimming stripped 6 bases from V and 5 bases from J, with 16 bases between. CDR1 is SGHTA, CDR2 FQGTGA, per germline. In DNA form, the CDR3 reads TGTGCCAGCAGGCCGGGCGGGGGAAGGACTGAAGCTTTCTTT. Protein: CASRPGGGRTEAFF.

This chain connects TRBV4-2 to TRBJ2-3, with D perhaps matching TRBD2 (6 bases). The CDR3 has 15 residues. Germline V CDR1 and CDR2: LGHNA, YNFKEQ. The V end was cut by 0 bases, the J end by 5 bases, with 12 bases between. CDR3 region: CASSQEWRGGDTQYF. The DNA of the CDR3 is TGTGCCAGCAGCCAAGAGTGGCGGGGTGGAGATACGCAGTATTTT.

In this sample, this clonotype turned up many times. V is TRBV20-1 and J is TRBJ2-4; D possibly uses TRBD1 or TRBD2 (5 bases each). The CDR3 loop spans 17 amino acids. CDR1 and CDR2 (germline): DFQATT, SNEGSKA (reference sequence). The V and J ends lost 6 bases and 1 base respectively, with 22 bases between them. The CDR3 sequence is CSARPGTLSGAKNIQYF. The DNA of the CDR3 is TGCAGTGCCAGACCTGGGACCCTAAGTGGGGCCAAAAACATTCAGTACTTC.

The rearrangement joins TRBV29-1 to TRBJ1-5; D ambiguous. There are 11 residues in the CDR3. The germline V gene encodes CDR1 SQVTM and CDR2 ANQGSEA. The V end lost 4 bases, the J end lost 8 bases, and 9 bases lay between the germline ends. The CDR3, as DNA: TGCAGCGTTGGGTCCAGCGAGCCCCAGCATTTT. Translating gives CSVGSSEPQHF.

The rearrangement joins TRBV9 to TRBJ2-7; unclear D gene. Per germline, CDR1 SGDLS and CDR2 YYNGEE. This CDR3 has 13 residues. V was shortened by 0 bases and J by 8 bases, with 12 bases between the two germline ends. The CDR3 DNA follows: TGTGCCAGCAGCGTAGGTCCCCGAGACAAGCAGTACGTC. Translated: CASSVGPRDKQYV.

This clonotype was observed a handful of times. The chain joins TRBV4-1 to TRBJ2-1; 14 bases match TRBD2. The V and J ends lost 2 bases and 10 bases, in that order; junction bases with no gene match: 16. The CDR3 has 19 residues. Germline V gives CDR1 MGHRA, CDR2 YSYEKL. CDR3 bases: TGCGCCAGCAGCCAAATCGGACTAGCGGGGGGCACCCCCTTTTTAGAGCAGTTCTTC. It encodes CASSQIGLAGGTPFLEQFF.

This clonotype has ten or more counts. The rearrangement links TRBV20-1 to TRBJ2-4; weak D call: TRBD2 (6 bases). Per germline, CDR1 DFQATT and CDR2 SNEGSKA (reference sequence). V was pared by 0 bases and J by 0 bases, with 12 bases between. This CDR3 has 16 amino acids. The CDR3 sequence: CSARDLAGLAKNIQYF. The CDR3 region has the DNA TGCAGTGCTAGAGATCTGGCGGGACTAGCCAAAAACATTCAGTACTTC.

The chain couples TRBV5-6 to TRBJ2-2; D call uncertain. The V end lost 9 bases, the J end lost 4 bases, and 10 bases lay between the germline ends. The CDR3 covers 12 residues. Germline V gene sequence: CDR1 SGHDT, CDR2 YYEEEE. As DNA, the CDR3 is TGTGCCACCTGGGGTCTCACCGGGGAGCTGTTTTTT. This sequence encodes CATWGLTGELFF.

This clonotype has only a few counts. The chain recombines TRBV4-1 with TRBJ1-5, with 10 bases aligning to TRBD1. This CDR3 spans 16 amino acids. Looked up from germline, CDR1 is MGHRA and CDR2 is YSYEKL. Trimming took 1 base from V and 9 from J; bases not matched to a gene: 9. The CDR3 nucleotides read TGCGCCAGCAGCCAAGCATTTGGACAGGGGGGTCGGCCCCAGCATTTT. Translation gives CASSQAFGQGGRPQHF.

The rearrangement uses TRBV10-2 and TRBJ2-7; D call uncertain. Trimming pared 4 bases from V and 6 bases from J, leaving 10 bases between. Germline CDR1 is WSHSY and CDR2 is SAAADI. There are 12 residues in the CDR3. CDR3 nucleotides: TGCGCCAGCAGTGGTTCGTCCGCCGAGCAGTACGTC. It encodes CASSGSSAEQYV.

This clonotype was detected only a few times. This chain links TRBV6-6 with TRBJ2-5; 7 positions agree with TRBD2. The V segment lost 7 bases and the J segment 5 bases; nucleotides outside the gene matches: 10. CDR1 and CDR2 from the germline V gene are MNHNY and SVGAGI (reference sequence). This CDR3 comprises 14 residues. DNA for the CDR3: TGTGCCAGCACTAACGGGGAGGGGCGCGAGACCCAGTACTTC. This gives the protein CASTNGEGRETQYF.

This clonotype occurred many times. This rearrangement joins TRBV10-3 to TRBJ2-1; 8 bases are a match to TRBD2. The V gene's germline CDR1 is ENHRY and CDR2 SYGVKD. V lost 5 bases and J lost 5; bases outside the gene matches: 2. The CDR3 is made up of 13 amino acids. The CDR3 DNA reads TGTGCCATCAGTAGCGGGGGCCACAATGAGCAGTTCTTC. It codes for CAISSGGHNEQFF.

This clonotype was counted a few times. V gene TRBV24-1 combines with J gene TRBJ1-2; D ambiguous. V was cut by 3 bases and J by 6 bases, with 16 bases left in between. This CDR3 has 15 residues. Germline V gives CDR1 KGHDR, CDR2 SFDVKD. CDR3 in amino acids: CATSDQPRGLDGYTF. CDR3 coding DNA: TGTGCCACCAGTGATCAACCCCGCGGGTTAGATGGCTACACCTTC.

Ten or more counts support this clonotype. The V gene is TRBV10-2, the J gene TRBJ2-2, with D perhaps given as TRBD1 or TRBD2 (5 bases each). Trimming removed 11 bases from V and 0 bases from J, with 16 bases in between. Germline V CDR1 and CDR2: WSHSY, SAAADI. The CDR3 is 15 residues long. The CDR3 spells CAGKPGRSNTGELFF. Written as DNA, the CDR3 is TGCGCCGGGAAGCCGGGACGATCGAACACCGGGGAGCTGTTTTTT.

The V gene is TRBV6-1, the J gene TRBJ2-3; TRBD1 agrees at 8 bases. The length of the CDR3 is 14 residues. The junction had 4 bases not matched to a gene; V was cut back by 7 bases and J by 1 base. The germline gives CDR1 MNHNS, CDR2 SASEGT. The CDR3 DNA is TGTGCCAGCAAAGAGACAGGGGGCACAGATACGCAGTATTTT. The encoded protein is CASKETGGTDTQYF.

The sample holds a few counts of this clonotype. The rearrangement uses TRBV10-1 and TRBJ2-1; D uncertain. V was clipped by 4 bases and J by 4 bases, with 8 bases between them. Germline loops: CDR1 WNHNN, CDR2 SYGVQD (reference sequence). The CDR3 has 13 residues. CDR3 sequence reads: CASSVDGYNEQFF. CDR3 DNA: TGCGCCAGCAGTGTAGACGGGTACAATGAGCAGTTCTTC.

This clonotype was detected a few times. The rearrangement joins TRBV2 to TRBJ1-1; 7 nucleotides agree with TRBD1. Germline CDR1 is SNHLY and CDR2 is FYNNEI. CDR3 length: 12 amino acids. Germline trimming cut 7 bases from V and 7 bases from J; bases unmatched to any gene: 6. CDR3 protein: CASTGGTDEAFF. CDR3 DNA sequence: TGTGCCAGCACCGGAGGGACAGATGAAGCTTTCTTT.

J is TRBJ2-6 and V is TRBV19; D not certain. Germline CDR1 and CDR2: LNHDA and SQIVND (reference sequence). The CDR3 is 14 residues long. V was pared by 6 bases and J by 0 bases, with 6 bases between. The CDR3 region has the DNA TGTGCCAGTAGGGATGACTCTGGGGCCAACGTCCTGACTTTC. Its translation is CASRDDSGANVLTF. Together with reference TRBV19 and TRBJ2-6, the CDR3 gives the full variable domain: DGGITQSPKYLFRKEGQNVTLSCEQNLNHDAMYWYRQDPGQGLRLIYYSQIVNDFQKGDIAEGYSVSREKKESFPLTVTSAQKNPTAFYLCASRDDSGANVLTFGAGSRLTVL.

This clonotype was detected only a few times. V gene TRBV25-1 combines with J gene TRBJ2-2; a possible D gene is TRBD1 (6 bases). Per the germline V gene, CDR1 is MGHDK and CDR2 is SYGVNS. CDR3 length: 14 amino acids. V gave up 1 base and J gave up 6 bases, with 9 bases separating them. The CDR3 DNA follows: TGTGCCAGCAGTGAATTCAGGGGTTCCGGGGAGCTGTTTTTT. Amino acids: CASSEFRGSGELFF.